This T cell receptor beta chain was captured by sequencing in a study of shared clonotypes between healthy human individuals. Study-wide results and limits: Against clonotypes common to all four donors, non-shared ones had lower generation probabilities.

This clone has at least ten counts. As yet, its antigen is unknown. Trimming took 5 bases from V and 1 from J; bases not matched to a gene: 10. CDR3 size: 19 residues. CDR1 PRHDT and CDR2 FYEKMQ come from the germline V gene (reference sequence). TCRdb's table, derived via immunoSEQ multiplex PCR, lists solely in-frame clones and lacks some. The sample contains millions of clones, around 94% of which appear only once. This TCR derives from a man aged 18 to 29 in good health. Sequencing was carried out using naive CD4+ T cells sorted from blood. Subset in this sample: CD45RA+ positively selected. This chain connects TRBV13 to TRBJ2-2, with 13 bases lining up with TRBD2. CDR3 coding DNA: TGTGCCAGCAGCCTGCGACTAGCGGGGGGCTGGGGGAACACCGGGGAGCTGTTTTTT. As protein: CASSLRLAGGWGNTGELFF.